Below, one T cell receptor beta chain is given with its context. What it binds is not known. This sample was taken from a study of vaccination effects on CD4 cells after COVID-19. Isolating CD4+ T cells followed ten to eleven days of culture. Two doses of BNT162b2 or mRNA-1273 vaccine were administered to participants. The V end lost 3 bases, the J end lost 2 bases, and 5 bases lay between the germline ends. Germline V gene sequence: CDR1 SGHDN, CDR2 FVKESK. The CDR3 is 12 amino acids. Produced via immunoSEQ multiplex PCR; TCRdb's table is partial and in-frame only. The table has more than 60,000 clones, around 70% seen once.

The genes are TRBV14 and TRBJ2-7; D is unresolved. Material: CD4+ T cells from PBMCs cultured without peptide, obtained after COVID-19 vaccination. This sequence originates from a human donor who received a COVID-19 vaccine. The DNA for the CDR3 is TGTGCCAGCAGCCACACTCCCTACGAGCAGTACGTC. Its translation: CASSHTPYEQYV.